Below, 8 T cell receptor beta chains from the same sample are listed, as sequenced in a study of cytomegalovirus exposure and HLA in healthy donors. Vbeta (60) and Jbeta (13) primers were used in the PCR. Method: immunoSEQ multiplex PCR; TCRdb's copy keeps in-frame clones and lacks some. The repertoire holds 72,000 or so clones, with more than 75% as singletons. What was sequenced was PBMCs. These receptors were obtained from a man between 18 and 29 years old in good health and CMV-seropositive.

The chain is built from TRBV6-1 and TRBJ2-3, with 7 bases lining up with TRBD1. V lost 5 bases and J lost 2; bases outside the gene matches: 7. CDR3 length equals 15 residues. Germline V gene sequence: CDR1 MNHNS, CDR2 SASEGT. CDR3 sequence: CASSQRDRSTDTQYF. The CDR3 bases are TGTGCCAGCAGTCAAAGGGACAGATCCACAGATACGCAGTATTTT.

V gene TRBV30 combines with J gene TRBJ1-4; TRBD1 matches at 7 bases. CDR1 is GTSNPN and CDR2 is SVGIG in the germline V gene (reference sequence). The CDR3 extends over 12 amino acids. V was pared by 3 bases and J by 8 bases, with 3 bases of the junction left unmatched. The DNA for the CDR3 is TGTGCCTGGAGGACAGGGTACGAAAAACTGTTTTTT. As protein: CAWRTGYEKLFF.

V and J are TRBV27 and TRBJ2-7; 8 bases fit TRBD1. V dropped 0 bases and J dropped 3; count of bases not matched to a gene: 1. Looked up from germline, CDR1 is MNHEY and CDR2 is SMNVEV (reference sequence). The CDR3 runs to 14 residues. CDR3: CASSLSTGGYEQYF. DNA for the CDR3: TGTGCCAGCAGTTTATCCACAGGGGGCTACGAGCAGTACTTC.

The chain links TRBV7-9 to TRBJ2-1; tentatively, D is TRBD2 (5 bases). The CDR3 sequence is 14 residues long. The V gene lost 4 bases and the J gene lost 9 bases, with 16 bases spanning the gap. CDR1 and CDR2 from the germline V gene are SEHNR and FQNEAQ (reference sequence). DNA for the CDR3: TGTGCCAGCAGCTACTCAGGATCGGGGTCTGAGCAGTTCTTC. Translated: CASSYSGSGSEQFF.

This chain links TRBV29-1 with TRBJ2-4; 9 nucleotides line up with TRBD2. This CDR3 spans 15 amino acids. Germline V gene sequence: CDR1 SQVTM, CDR2 ANQGSEA. J lost 4 bases, V lost 4 bases, and 8 bases had no gene match. CDR3 DNA: TGCAGCGTTGGAAGTAGCGGGGGCTCAAAAAACATTCAGTACTTC. This sequence encodes CSVGSSGGSKNIQYF.

The genes are TRBV6-5 and TRBJ1-6; TRBD1 agrees at 10 bases. The germline V gene has CDR1 MNHEY and CDR2 SVGAGI. The CDR3 spans 14 residues. Losses at the gene ends were 10 bases for V and 7 bases for J; bases not matched to a gene: 7. CDR3 sequence reads: CATVPGQGNSPLHF. DNA of the CDR3: TGTGCCACCGTTCCGGGACAGGGGAATTCACCCCTCCACTTT.

The chain has TRBV4-1 and TRBJ2-7; D is possibly TRBD1 (6 bases). The CDR3 contains 15 residues. The V gene's germline CDR1 is MGHRA and CDR2 YSYEKL. The V and J ends lost 1 base and 4 bases respectively, with 14 bases between them. CDR3 residues: CASSQVAGTTYEQYF. The CDR3 region has the DNA TGCGCCAGCAGCCAAGTTGCCGGGACAACATACGAGCAGTACTTC.

The chain joins TRBV2 to TRBJ2-1; TRBD1 agrees at 10 bases. The CDR3 extends over 17 amino acids. The junction had 13 bases not matched to a gene; V was cut back by 6 bases and J by 5 bases. CDR1 SNHLY and CDR2 FYNNEI come from the germline V gene. The CDR3: CASSPNQGQGVNNEQFF. CDR3 nucleotide sequence: TGTGCCAGCAGCCCTAACCAAGGACAGGGGGTAAACAATGAGCAGTTCTTC.